This T cell receptor (beta chain) was profiled in a study of blood T cell repertoires in COVID-19. The assay was immunoSEQ multiplex PCR, and TCRdb's table has in-frame clones only and misses some. The data show around 230,000 clones, around 92% seen once. The CDR3 has 13 amino acids. Trimming took off 3 bases at V and 3 bases at J, with 7 bases between the two ends. Germline CDR1 and CDR2: SGDLS and YYNGEE. The genes are TRBV9 and TRBJ2-1, with a weak D call TRBD2 (6 bases). The source is a woman in her twenties or thirties with acute COVID-19. Sequences were obtained from PBMCs or T cells enriched from blood (not recorded which). CDR3 region: CASSATSYNEQFF. The CDR3 region has the DNA TGTGCCAGCAGCGCGACTAGCTACAATGAGCAGTTCTTC.